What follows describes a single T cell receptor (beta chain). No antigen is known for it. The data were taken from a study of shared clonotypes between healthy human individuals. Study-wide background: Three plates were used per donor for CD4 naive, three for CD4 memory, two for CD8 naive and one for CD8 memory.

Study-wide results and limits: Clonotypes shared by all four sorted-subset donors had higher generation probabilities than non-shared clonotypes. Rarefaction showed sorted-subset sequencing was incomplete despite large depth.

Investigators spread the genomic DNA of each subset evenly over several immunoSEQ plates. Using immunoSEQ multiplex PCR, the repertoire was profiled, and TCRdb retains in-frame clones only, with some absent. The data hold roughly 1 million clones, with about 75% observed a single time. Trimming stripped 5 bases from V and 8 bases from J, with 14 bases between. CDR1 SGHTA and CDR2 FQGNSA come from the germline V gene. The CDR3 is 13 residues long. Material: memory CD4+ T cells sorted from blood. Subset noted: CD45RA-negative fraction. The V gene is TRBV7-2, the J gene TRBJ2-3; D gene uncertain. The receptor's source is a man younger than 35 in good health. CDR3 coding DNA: TGTGCCAGCAGCCCCGGACGGTTCGGTACGCAGTATTTT. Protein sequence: CASSPGRFGTQYF.